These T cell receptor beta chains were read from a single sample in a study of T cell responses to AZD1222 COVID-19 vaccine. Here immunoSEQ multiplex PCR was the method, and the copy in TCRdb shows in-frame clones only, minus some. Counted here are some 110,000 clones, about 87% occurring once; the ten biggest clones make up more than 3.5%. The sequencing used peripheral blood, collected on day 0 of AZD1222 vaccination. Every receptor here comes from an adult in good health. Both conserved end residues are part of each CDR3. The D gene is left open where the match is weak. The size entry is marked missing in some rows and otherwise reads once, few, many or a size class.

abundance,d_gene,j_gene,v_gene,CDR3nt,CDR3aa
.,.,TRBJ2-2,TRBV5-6,TGTGCCAGCAGCTTGGTGGGCCGGGAGCTGTTTTTT,CASSLVGRELFF
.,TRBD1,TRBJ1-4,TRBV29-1,TGCAGCGCGACAGGGGCTTCAACTAATGAAAAACTGTTTTTT,CSATGASTNEKLFF
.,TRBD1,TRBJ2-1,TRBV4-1,TGCGCCAGCAGCCAGGCACCGACAGGGGATGAGCAGTTCTTC,CASSQAPTGDEQFF
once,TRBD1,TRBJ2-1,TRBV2,TGTGCCAGCAGCCCTGGACAGGGGGGGGATGAGCAGTTCTTC,CASSPGQGGDEQFF
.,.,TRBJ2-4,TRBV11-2,TGTGCCAGCAGCTTAGACTGGCAGGGAGCCAAAAACATTCAGTACTTC,CASSLDWQGAKNIQYF
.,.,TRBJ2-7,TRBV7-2,TGTGCCAGCAGCTGGTCTAGCGCCAGCTCCTACGAGCAGTACTTC,CASSWSSASSYEQYF
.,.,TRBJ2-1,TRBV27,TGTGCCAGCAGTCCACCCCCGGGACGGACCTACAATGAGCAGTTCTTC,CASSPPPGRTYNEQFF
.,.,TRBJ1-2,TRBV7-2,TGTGCCAGCAGCTCGGGAGAGATTATGGGCTACACCTTC,CASSSGEIMGYTF
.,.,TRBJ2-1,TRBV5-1,TGCGCCAGCAGCTTGGCCGGACTCATCCCCAGTGAGCAGTTCTTC,CASSLAGLIPSEQFF
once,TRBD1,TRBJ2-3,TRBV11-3,TGTGCCAGCAGCCCACGACAGGGAGCGGTAGATACGCAGTATTTT,CASSPRQGAVDTQYF
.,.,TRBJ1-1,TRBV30,TGTGCCTGGAACCCAACAGGTTACACTGAAGCTTTCTTT,CAWNPTGYTEAFF
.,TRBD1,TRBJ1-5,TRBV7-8,TGTGCCAGCAGCCCAGGGGGGAGCTATAATCAGCCCCAGCATTTT,CASSPGGSYNQPQHF
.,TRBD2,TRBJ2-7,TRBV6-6,TGTGCCAGCAGTTACTCGACTAGCCGGGAGGAGCAGTACTTC,CASSYSTSREEQYF
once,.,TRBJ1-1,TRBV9,TGTGCCAGCAGCGTATCTGGGGGGAACACTGAAGCTTTCTTT,CASSVSGGNTEAFF
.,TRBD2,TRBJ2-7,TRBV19,TGTGCCAGTACCCAGGGACTAGCATTCTCCGAGCAGTACTTC,CASTQGLAFSEQYF
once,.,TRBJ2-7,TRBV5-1,TGCGCCAGCAGCTTGGGCGGCTACGAGCAGTACTTC,CASSLGGYEQYF
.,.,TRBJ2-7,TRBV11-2,TGTGCCAGCAGCTTAGAACGGGGTGGGAACGAGCAGTACTTC,CASSLERGGNEQYF
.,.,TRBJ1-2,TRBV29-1,TGCAGCGTTGAAAGGGACACCTACTATGGCTACACCTTC,CSVERDTYYGYTF
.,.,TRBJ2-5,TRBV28,TGTGCCAGCAGTTTGTACTTATCGGGGCGAACTCCCAATCAAGAGACCCAGTACTTC,CASSLYLSGRTPNQETQYF
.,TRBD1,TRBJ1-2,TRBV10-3,TGTGCCATCAGGGCTGAACCCGGGACAGGGGGCAGGGGCTACACCTTC,CAIRAEPGTGGRGYTF
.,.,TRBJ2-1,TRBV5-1,TGCGCCAGCATGCCGACAGGTCAGAGCTCCTACAATGAGCAGTTCTTC,CASMPTGQSSYNEQFF
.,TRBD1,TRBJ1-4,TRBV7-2,TGTGCCAGCAGCTTAGGACAGGGGCGGGAAAAACTGTTTTTT,CASSLGQGREKLFF
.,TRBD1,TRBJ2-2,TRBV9,TGTGCCAGCAGCGTAGCTGGGACAGGGGAAGGAGCCGGGGAGCTGTTTTTT,CASSVAGTGEGAGELFF
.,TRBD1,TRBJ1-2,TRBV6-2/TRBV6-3,TGTGCCAGCAGTACCGGGACAGCCCTGTGGGGCTACACCTTC,CASSTGTALWGYTF
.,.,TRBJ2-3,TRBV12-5,TGTGCTAGTGGTGGTCACACAGATACGCAGTATTTT,CASGGHTDTQYF
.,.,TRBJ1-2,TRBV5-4,TGTGCCAGCAGCTTGTGGGCGGAGAGTGGCTACACCTTC,CASSLWAESGYTF
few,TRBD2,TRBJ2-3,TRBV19,TGTGCCAGTAGTGGACTAGCGGCCACAGATACGCAGTATTTT,CASSGLAATDTQYF
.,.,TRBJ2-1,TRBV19,TGTGCCAGTAGTACAGGGTTCTCCTACAATGAGCAGTTCTTC,CASSTGFSYNEQFF
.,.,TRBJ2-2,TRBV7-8,TGTGCCAGCAGCAATGCGGCGGGGACAAACACCGGGGAGCTGTTTTTT,CASSNAAGTNTGELFF
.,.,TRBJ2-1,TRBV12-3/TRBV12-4,TGTGCCAGCAGCTACTACAGGGCTCATGAGCAGTTCTTC,CASSYYRAHEQFF
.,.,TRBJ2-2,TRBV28,TGTGCCACCACTCTGGTCCCACTGAACACCGGGGAGCTGTTTTTT,CATTLVPLNTGELFF
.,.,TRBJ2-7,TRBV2,TGTGCCAGCAGTGTAGGAGGGCAGGGCTGGCGATACTTC,CASSVGGQGWRYF
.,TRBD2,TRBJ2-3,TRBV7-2,TGTGCCAGCAGCTCCCCGGCGGGGGGGAATGCAGATACGCAGTATTTT,CASSSPAGGNADTQYF
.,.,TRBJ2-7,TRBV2,TGTGCCAGCAGTGGGGGACGGGAGACCCACGAGCAGTACTTC,CASSGGRETHEQYF
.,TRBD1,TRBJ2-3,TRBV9,TGTGCCAGCAGCGTGGGACAGGGGCTCACAGATACGCAGTATTTT,CASSVGQGLTDTQYF
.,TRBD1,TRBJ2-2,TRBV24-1,TGTGCCACCAGTGACCCCGGGACAGGGGCCGGGGAGCTGTTTTTT,CATSDPGTGAGELFF
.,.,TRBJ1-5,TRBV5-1,TGCGCCAGCAGCGGACCGGGGGCCGGAATCGATAGCAATCAGCCCCAGCATTTT,CASSGPGAGIDSNQPQHF
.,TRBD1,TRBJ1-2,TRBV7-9,TGTGCCAGCAGCTTAGATGTTCGGGACAGCTCTAACTATGGCTACACCTTC,CASSLDVRDSSNYGYTF
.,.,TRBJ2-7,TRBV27,TGTGCCAGCAGTCGAATGGACGGATACTCCTACGAGCAGTACTTC,CASSRMDGYSYEQYF
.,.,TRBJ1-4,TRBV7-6,TGTGCCAGCAGCTTAGAACAGGCCGCGAATGAAAAACTGTTTTTT,CASSLEQAANEKLFF
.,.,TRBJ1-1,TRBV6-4,TGTGCCAGCAGGGAAGGCACTGAAGCTTTCTTT,CASREGTEAFF
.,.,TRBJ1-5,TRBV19,TGTGCCAGTAGTTCACAGGTGAATCAGCCCCAGCATTTT,CASSSQVNQPQHF
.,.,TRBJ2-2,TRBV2,TGTGCCAGCAGTGAGGGGGGCAGGAGTAGCACCGGGGAGCTGTTTTTT,CASSEGGRSSTGELFF
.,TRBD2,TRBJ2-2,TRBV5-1,TGCGCCAGCAGCATCCGCTCGACTAGCCTGACCGGGGAGCTGTTTTTT,CASSIRSTSLTGELFF
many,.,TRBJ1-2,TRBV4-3,TGCGCCAGCAGCCGGGTGTGGGATTCTAACTATGGCTACACCTTC,CASSRVWDSNYGYTF
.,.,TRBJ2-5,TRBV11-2,TGTGCCAGCAGTGCGACCGCGTACCAAGAGACCCAGTACTTC,CASSATAYQETQYF
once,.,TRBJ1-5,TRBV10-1,TGCGCCAGCAGGTGGGGCGGTGATAGCAATCAGCCCCAGCATTTT,CASRWGGDSNQPQHF
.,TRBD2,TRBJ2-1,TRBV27,TGTGCCAGCAGTTCTCCATATCAAACTAGCGGGCGATCCCGCTCCTACAATGAGCAGTTCTTC,CASSSPYQTSGRSRSYNEQFF
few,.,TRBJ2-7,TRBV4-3,TGCGCCAGCAGCCCAACACTTTCCCTCGAGCAGTACTTC,CASSPTLSLEQYF
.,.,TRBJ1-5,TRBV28,TGTGCCAGCAGTTTCCAGGTGAGGGATCAGCCCCAGCATTTT,CASSFQVRDQPQHF
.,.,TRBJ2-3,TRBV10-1,TGCGCCAGCAGTGAGGCCGGGGAGGCGAGTACGCAGTATTTT,CASSEAGEASTQYF
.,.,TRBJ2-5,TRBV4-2,TGTGCCAGCAGCCAAGGGGACAGCGGCCGGGGGGCCCAGTACTTC,CASSQGDSGRGAQYF
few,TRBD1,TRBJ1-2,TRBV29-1,TGCAGCGTTGGGGACAGCTATGGCTACACCTTC,CSVGDSYGYTF
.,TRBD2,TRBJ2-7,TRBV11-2,TGTGCCAGCAGCCGAGGGGTAGCGGGAACTTACGAGCAGTACTTC,CASSRGVAGTYEQYF
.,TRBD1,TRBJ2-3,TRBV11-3,TGTGCCAGCAGCTTAAGGGGGCCCGCTTTAGGGGCGCAGTATTTT,CASSLRGPALGAQYF
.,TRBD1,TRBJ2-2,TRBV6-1,TGTGCCAGCAGTGAATCCCGGGACAGGGTAGCGGGCACCGGGGAGCTGTTTTTT,CASSESRDRVAGTGELFF
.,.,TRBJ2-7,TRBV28,TGTGCCAGCAGGGGAAGGGGTCTTAGCTCCTACGAGCAGTACTTC,CASRGRGLSSYEQYF
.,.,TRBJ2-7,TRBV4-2,TGTGCCAGCAGCCAAGGGCCCAGTGAGGGCCACGAGCAGTACTTC,CASSQGPSEGHEQYF
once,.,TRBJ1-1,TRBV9,TGTGCCAGCAACCTACAGGGGAACACTGAAGCTTTCTTT,CASNLQGNTEAFF